The clone carrying this T cell receptor beta chain appeared a few times. The data belong to a study of CD8 T cells in ankylosing spondylitis. TCRdb called the 5' RACE reads again in MiXCR, with one record for every CDR3 protein. The table has 300,000 to 400,000 distinct CDR3 sequences, 11% seen once. Germline CDR1 LGHNA, CDR2 YSLEER. Trimming removed 4 bases from V and 7 bases from J; junction bases left unmatched: 11. This CDR3 comprises 16 residues. This chain joins TRBV4-3 and TRBJ2-1; 9 nucleotides align to TRBD2. Sequencing was done on a sample of blood, either unsorted or a sorted T cell fraction (not recorded which). The source of this sequence is a female donor with ankylosing spondylitis or in good health (not recorded which). CDR3 in amino acids: CASSPRTSARGNEQFF. The CDR3 nucleotides are TGCGCCAGCAGCCCGAGGACTAGCGCGAGAGGGAATGAGCAGTTCTTC.